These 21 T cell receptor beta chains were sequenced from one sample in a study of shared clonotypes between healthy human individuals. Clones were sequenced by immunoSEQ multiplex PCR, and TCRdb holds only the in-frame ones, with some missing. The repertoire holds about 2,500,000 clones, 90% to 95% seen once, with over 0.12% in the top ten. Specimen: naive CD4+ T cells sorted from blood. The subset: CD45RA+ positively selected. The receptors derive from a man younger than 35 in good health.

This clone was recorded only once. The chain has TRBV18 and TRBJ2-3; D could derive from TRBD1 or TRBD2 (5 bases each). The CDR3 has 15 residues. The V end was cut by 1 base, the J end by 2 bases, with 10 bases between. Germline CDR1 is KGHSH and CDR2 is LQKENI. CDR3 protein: CASSPLPGTTDTQYF. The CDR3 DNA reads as TGTGCCAGCTCACCACTCCCAGGGACCACAGATACGCAGTATTTT.

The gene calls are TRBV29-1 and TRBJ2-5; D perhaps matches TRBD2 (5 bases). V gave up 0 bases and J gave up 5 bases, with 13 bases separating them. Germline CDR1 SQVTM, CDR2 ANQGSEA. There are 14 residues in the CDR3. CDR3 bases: TGCAGCGTTGAAGATAGGGCGGGCGGGGAGACCCAGTACTTC. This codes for CSVEDRAGGETQYF.

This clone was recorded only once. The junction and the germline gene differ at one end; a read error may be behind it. This CDR3 is CVSSPQGLAGTDTQYF. CDR3 in DNA: TGTGTCAGCAGCCCCCAGGGACTAGCGGGTACAGATACGCAGTATTTT. The genes are TRBV7-9 and TRBJ2-3; 12 bases line up with TRBD2. CDR3 length equals 16 residues. Per germline, CDR1 SEHNR and CDR2 FQNEAQ (reference sequence). The full variable domain, its missing parts supplied by reference TRBV7-9 and TRBJ2-3, is DTGVSQNPRHKITKRGQNVTFRCDPISEHNRLYWYRQTLGQGPEFLTYFQNEAQLEKSRLLSDRFSAERPKGSFSTLEIQRTEQGDSAMYLCVSSPQGLAGTDTQYFGPGTRLTVL.

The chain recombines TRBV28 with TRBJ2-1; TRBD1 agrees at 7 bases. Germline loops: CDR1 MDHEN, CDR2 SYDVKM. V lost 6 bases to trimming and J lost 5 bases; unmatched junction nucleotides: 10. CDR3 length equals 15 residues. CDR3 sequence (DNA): TGTGCCAGCAGAATGCCAGGGGGTAGCAACAATGAGCAGTTCTTC. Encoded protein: CASRMPGGSNNEQFF.

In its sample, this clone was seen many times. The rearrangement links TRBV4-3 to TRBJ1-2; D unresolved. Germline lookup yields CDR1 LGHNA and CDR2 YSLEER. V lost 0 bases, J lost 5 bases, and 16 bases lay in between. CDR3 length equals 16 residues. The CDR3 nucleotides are TGCGCCAGCAGCCAAGATCGGGGAGATCCTTTTTATGGCTACACCTTC. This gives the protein CASSQDRGDPFYGYTF.

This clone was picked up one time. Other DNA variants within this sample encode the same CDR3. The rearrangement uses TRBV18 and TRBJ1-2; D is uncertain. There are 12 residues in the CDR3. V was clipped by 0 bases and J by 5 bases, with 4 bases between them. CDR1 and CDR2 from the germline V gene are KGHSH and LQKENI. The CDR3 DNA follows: TGTGCCAGCTCACCACCGGGATATGGCTACACCTTC. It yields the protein CASSPPGYGYTF.

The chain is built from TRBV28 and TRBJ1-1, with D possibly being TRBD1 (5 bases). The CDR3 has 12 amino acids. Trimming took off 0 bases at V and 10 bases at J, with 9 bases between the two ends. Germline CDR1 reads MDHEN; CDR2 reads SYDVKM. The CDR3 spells CASSLWGRRAFF. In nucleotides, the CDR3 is TGTGCCAGCAGTTTATGGGGGCGGAGAGCTTTCTTT. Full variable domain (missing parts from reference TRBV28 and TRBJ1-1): DVKVTQSSRYLVKRTGEKVFLECVQDMDHENMFWYRQDPGLGLRLIYFSYDVKMKEKGDIPEGYSVSREKKERFSLILESASTNQTSMYLCASSLWGRRAFFGQGTRLTVV.

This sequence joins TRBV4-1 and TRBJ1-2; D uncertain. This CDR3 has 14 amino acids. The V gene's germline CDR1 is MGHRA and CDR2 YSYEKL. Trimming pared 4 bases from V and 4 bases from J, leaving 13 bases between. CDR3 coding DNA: TGCGCCAGCAGCCCCGCCGCTCTGGGCTATGGCTACACCTTC. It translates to CASSPAALGYGYTF.

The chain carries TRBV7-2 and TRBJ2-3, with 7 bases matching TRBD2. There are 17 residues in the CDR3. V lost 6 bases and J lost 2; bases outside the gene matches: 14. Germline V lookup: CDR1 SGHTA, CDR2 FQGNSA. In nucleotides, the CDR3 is TGTGCCAGCAGACCCCCCCGGCGGGAGACCCTCACAGATACGCAGTATTTT. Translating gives CASRPPRRETLTDTQYF.

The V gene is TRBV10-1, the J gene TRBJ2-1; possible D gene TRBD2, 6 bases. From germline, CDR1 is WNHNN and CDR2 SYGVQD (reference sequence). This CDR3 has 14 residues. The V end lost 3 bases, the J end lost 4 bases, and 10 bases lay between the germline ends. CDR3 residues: CASSDGGPYNEQFF. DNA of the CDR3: TGCGCCAGCAGTGACGGGGGTCCGTACAATGAGCAGTTCTTC.

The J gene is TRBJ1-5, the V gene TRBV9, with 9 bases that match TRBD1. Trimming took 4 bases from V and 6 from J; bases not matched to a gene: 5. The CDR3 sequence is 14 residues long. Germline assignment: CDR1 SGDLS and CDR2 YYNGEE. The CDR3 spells CASSPGQGLQPQHF. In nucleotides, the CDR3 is TGTGCCAGCAGCCCGGGACAGGGTCTTCAGCCCCAGCATTTT.

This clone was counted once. The CDR3 bases are TGCGCCAGCAGCCAGTACGAGACTAGCCAGCAGTACTTC. Protein sequence: CASSQYETSQQYF. This chain links TRBV4-1 with TRBJ2-7; the match to TRBD2 covers 7 bases. V lost 3 bases and J lost 8; bases outside the gene matches: 7. The CDR3 is 13 amino acids. The germline V gene has CDR1 MGHRA and CDR2 YSYEKL.

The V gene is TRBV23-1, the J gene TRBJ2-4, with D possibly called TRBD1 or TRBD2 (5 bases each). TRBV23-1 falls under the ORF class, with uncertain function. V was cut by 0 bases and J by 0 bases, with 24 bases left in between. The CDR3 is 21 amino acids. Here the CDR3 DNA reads TGCGCCAGCAGTCAATCGTGCCCTCGGGACGACGGGTTGCTAGCCAAAAACATTCAGTACTTC. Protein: CASSQSCPRDDGLLAKNIQYF.

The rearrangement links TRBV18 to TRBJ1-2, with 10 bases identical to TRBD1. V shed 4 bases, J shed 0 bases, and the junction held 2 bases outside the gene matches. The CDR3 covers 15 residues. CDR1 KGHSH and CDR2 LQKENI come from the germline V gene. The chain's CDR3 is CASSRGQGTNYGYTF. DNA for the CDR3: TGTGCCAGCTCACGGGGACAGGGGACTAACTATGGCTACACCTTC.

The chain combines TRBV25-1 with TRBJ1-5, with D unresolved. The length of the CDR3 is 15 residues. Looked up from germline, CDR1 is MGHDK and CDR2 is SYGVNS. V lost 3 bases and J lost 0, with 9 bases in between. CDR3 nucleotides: TGTGCCAGCAGTGACTTGGGATCTAGCAATCAGCCCCAGCATTTT. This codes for CASSDLGSSNQPQHF.

The CDR3 is CASSLLVGSDKNIQYF. Here the CDR3 DNA reads TGCGCCAGCAGCTTACTCGTCGGGAGCGATAAAAACATTCAGTACTTC. The rearrangement uses TRBV5-1 and TRBJ2-4; tentative D call: TRBD2 (6 bases). V gave up 2 bases and J gave up 4 bases, with 16 bases separating them. Germline assignment: CDR1 SGHRS and CDR2 YFSETQ. The CDR3 has 16 amino acids.

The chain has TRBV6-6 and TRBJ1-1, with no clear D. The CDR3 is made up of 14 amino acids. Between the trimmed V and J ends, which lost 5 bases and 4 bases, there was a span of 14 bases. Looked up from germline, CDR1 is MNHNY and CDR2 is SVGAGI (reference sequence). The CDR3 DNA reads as TGTGCCAGCAGTCAAGGGTCCGGGATCACTGAAGCTTTCTTT. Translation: CASSQGSGITEAFF.

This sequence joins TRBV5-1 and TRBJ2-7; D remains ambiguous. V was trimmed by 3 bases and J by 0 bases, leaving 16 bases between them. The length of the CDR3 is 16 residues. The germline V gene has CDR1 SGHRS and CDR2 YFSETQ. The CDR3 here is CASSSKGSASSYEQYF. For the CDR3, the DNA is TGCGCCAGCAGCTCGAAGGGCTCAGCGAGCTCCTACGAGCAGTACTTC.

This CDR3 reads CASTPLGGYTYEQYF. In DNA, the CDR3 is TGTGCCAGCACCCCTCTTGGGGGGTACACCTACGAGCAGTACTTC. The chain is built from TRBV28 and TRBJ2-7, with D maybe TRBD2 (6 bases). Germline V CDR1 and CDR2: MDHEN, SYDVKM. The CDR3 loop spans 15 amino acids. V lost 7 bases to trimming and J lost 2 bases, with 18 bases between them.

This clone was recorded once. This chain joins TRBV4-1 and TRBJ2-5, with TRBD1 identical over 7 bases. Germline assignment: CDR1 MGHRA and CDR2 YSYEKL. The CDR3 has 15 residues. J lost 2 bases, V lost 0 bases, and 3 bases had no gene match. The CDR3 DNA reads TGCGCCAGCAGCCAAGATGGGACAGTACAAGAGACCCAGTACTTC. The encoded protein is CASSQDGTVQETQYF.

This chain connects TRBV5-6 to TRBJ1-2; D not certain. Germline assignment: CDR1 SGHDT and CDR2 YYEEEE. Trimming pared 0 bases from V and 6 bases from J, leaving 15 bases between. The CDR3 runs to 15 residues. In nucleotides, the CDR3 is TGTGCCAGCAGCTTGGCCGGGCTAAATGGTGATGGCTACACCTTC. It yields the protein CASSLAGLNGDGYTF.